Listed below are T cell receptor beta chains from one sample, sequenced in a study of cytomegalovirus exposure and HLA in healthy donors. The protocol was immunoSEQ multiplex PCR, while the TCRdb copy is restricted to in-frame clones and leaves out a portion. The table has about 190,000 clones, more than 65% seen once. The source material was PBMCs. The origin of the receptors is a woman aged 25 to 39 in good health and CMV-seropositive. Both conserved end residues are trimmed from each CDR3. The order of the fields is V gene, CDR3 protein.

TRBV7-9 ASSPTSDETQY
TRBV6-4 ASSLLAGSMNTEAF
TRBV28 ASSSTGTSGPSYEQY
TRBV13 ASSSGQGGAYEQY
TRBV28 ASSDDWLAQH
TRBV27 ASSATPDSTGRQPQH
TRBV14 ASSLIAGPAYEQY
TRBV27 ASSRDRSSYEQY
TRBV7-2 ASSLTSLGASQPQH
TRBV10-1 ASSESGRGNTEAF
TRBV7-6 ASSLGTGSSYNEQF
TRBV9 ASSGLWTGGGETQY
TRBV6-5 ASSYSTGRQY
TRBV6-1 ASSATGIGELF
TRBV5-1 ASSLGHRISSYEQY
TRBV13 ASSLAGNRVGNTQY
TRBV6-1 ASSGLREMAETQY
TRBV5-4 ASSRDRVINEQF
TRBV15 ATSRGASGRVVETQY
TRBV5-5 ASSDRAVFGTGGAEQY